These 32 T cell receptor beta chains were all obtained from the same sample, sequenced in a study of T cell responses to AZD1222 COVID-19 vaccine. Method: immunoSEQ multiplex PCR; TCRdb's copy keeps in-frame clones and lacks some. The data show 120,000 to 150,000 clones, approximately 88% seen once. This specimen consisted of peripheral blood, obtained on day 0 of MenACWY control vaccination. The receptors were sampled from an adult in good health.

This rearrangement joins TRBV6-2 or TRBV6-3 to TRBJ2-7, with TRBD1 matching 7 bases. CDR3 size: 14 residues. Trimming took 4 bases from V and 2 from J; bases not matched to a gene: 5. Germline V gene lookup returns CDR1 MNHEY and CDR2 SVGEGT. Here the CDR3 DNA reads TGTGCCAGCAGTTGGAACAGGGGAGCCTACGAGCAGTACTTC. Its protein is CASSWNRGAYEQYF.

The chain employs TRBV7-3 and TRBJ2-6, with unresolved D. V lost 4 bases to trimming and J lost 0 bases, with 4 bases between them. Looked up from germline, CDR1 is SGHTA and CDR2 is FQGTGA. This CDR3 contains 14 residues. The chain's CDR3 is CASSSTSGANVLTF. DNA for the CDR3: TGTGCCAGCAGCTCGACCTCTGGGGCCAACGTCCTGACTTTC.

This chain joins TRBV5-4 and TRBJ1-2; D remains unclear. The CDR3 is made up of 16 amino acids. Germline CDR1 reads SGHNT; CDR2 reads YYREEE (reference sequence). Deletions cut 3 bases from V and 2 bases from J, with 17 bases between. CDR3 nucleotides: TGTGCCAGCAGCTCCCTGGGGAGGGAGGGAAACTATGGCTACACCTTC. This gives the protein CASSSLGREGNYGYTF. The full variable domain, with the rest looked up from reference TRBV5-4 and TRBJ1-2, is ETGVTQSPTHLIKTRGQQVTLRCSSQSGHNTVSWYQQALGQGPQFIFQYYREEENGRGNFPPRFSGLQFPNYSSELNVNALELDDSALYLCASSSLGREGNYGYTFGSGTRLTVV.

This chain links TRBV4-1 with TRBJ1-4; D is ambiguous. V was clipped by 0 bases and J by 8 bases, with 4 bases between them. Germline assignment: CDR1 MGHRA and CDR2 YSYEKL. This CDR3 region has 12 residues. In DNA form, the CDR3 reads TGCGCCAGCAGCCAAGAGTCCGAAAAACTGTTTTTT. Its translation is CASSQESEKLFF.

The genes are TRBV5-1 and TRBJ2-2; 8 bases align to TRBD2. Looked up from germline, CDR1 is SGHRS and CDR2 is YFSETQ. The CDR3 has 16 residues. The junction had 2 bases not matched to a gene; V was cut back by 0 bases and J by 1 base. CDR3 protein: CASSLGTSLNTGELFF. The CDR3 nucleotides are TGCGCCAGCAGCTTGGGGACTAGCTTGAACACCGGGGAGCTGTTTTTT.

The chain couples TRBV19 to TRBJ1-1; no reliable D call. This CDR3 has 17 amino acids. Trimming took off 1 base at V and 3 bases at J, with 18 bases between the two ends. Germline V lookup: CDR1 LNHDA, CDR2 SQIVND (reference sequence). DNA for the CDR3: TGTGCCAGTAGTATAGGCTTGAGGTGGAGGGCGGACACTGAAGCTTTCTTT. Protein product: CASSIGLRWRADTEAFF.

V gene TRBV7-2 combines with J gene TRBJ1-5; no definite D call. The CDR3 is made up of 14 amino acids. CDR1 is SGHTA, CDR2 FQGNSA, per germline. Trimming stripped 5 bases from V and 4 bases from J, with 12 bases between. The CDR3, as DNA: TGTGCCAGCAGCCTGCTAGGAAGAAATCAGCCCCAGCATTTT. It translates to CASSLLGRNQPQHF.

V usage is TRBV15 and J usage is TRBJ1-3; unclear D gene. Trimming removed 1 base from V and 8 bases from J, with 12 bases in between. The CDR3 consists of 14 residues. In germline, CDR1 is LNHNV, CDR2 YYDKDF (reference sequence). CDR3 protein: CATSRVYGEDTIYF. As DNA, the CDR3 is TGTGCCACCAGCAGAGTGTACGGGGAGGACACCATATATTTT.

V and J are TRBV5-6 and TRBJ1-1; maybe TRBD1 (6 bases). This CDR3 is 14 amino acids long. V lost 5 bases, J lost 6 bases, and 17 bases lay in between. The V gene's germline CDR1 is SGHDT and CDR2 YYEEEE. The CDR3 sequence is CASRSRGLGAEAFF. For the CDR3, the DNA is TGTGCCAGCAGGAGCAGGGGCCTTGGGGCTGAAGCTTTCTTT.

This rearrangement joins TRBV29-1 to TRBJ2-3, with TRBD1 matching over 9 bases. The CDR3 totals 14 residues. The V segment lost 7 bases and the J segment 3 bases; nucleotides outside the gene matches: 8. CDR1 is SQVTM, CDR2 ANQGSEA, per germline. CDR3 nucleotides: TGCAGCGCGGGCCGTGGGACAGGGACAGATACGCAGTATTTT. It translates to CSAGRGTGTDTQYF.

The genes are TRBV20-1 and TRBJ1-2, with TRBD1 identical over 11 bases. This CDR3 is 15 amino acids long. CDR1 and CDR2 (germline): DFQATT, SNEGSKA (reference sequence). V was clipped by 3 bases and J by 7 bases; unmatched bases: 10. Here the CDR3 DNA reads TGCAGTGCTAGTTTGGGGACAGGGGGGACCACTGGCTACACCTTC. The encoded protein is CSASLGTGGTTGYTF.

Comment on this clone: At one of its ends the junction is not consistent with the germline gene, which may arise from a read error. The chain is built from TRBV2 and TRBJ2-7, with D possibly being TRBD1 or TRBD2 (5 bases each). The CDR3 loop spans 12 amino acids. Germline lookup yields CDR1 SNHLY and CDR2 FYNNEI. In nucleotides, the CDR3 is TGTGCCAGGTCTTTTAACCGGGACGTCCTGGTCTTC. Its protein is CARSFNRDVLVF.

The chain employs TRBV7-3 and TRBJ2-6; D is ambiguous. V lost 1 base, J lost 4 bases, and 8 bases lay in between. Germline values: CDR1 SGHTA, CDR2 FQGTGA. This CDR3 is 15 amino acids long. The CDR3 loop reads CASSLIGFGANVLTF. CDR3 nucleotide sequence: TGTGCCAGCAGCTTAATAGGGTTCGGGGCCAACGTCCTGACTTTC.

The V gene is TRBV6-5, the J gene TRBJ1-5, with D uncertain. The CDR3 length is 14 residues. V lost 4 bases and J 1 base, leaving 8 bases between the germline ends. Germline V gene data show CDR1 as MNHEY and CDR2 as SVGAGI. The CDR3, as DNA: TGTGCCAGCAGTTCCCGGGAGAGCAATCAGCCCCAGCATTTT. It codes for CASSSRESNQPQHF.

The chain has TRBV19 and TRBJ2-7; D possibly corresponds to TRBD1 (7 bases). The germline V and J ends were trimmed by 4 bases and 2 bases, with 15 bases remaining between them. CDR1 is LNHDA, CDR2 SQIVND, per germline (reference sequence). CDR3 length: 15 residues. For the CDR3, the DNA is TGTGCCAGTAGTAATAGACAGGGAGGAGCCTACGAGCAGTACTTC. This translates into CASSNRQGGAYEQYF.

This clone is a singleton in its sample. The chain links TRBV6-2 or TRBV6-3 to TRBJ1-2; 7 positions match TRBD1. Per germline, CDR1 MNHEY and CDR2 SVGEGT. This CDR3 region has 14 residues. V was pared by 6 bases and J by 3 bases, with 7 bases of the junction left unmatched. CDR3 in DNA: TGTGCCAGCAGCGACAGGGAGCTTTACTATGGCTACACCTTC. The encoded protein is CASSDRELYYGYTF.

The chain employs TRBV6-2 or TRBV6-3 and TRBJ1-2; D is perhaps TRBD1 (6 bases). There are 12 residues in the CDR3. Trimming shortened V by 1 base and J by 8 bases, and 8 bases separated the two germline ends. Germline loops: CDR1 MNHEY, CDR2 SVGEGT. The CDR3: CASSYYRVGYTF. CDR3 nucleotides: TGTGCCAGCAGTTACTACAGGGTCGGCTACACCTTC.

The CDR3 sequence is CASSSGLTNYGYTF. CDR3 sequence (DNA): TGCGCCAGCAGCTCTGGACTGACTAACTATGGCTACACCTTC. The chain links TRBV5-1 to TRBJ1-2; no firm D call. The CDR3 runs to 14 residues. The V and J ends lost 3 bases and 0 bases respectively, with 9 bases between them. Germline CDR1 is SGHRS and CDR2 is YFSETQ.

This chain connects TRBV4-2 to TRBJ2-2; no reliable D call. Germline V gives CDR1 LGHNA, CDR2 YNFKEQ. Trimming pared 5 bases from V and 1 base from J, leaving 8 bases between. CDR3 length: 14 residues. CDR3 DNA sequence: TGTGCCAGCAGCACCAGTAGGAACACCGGGGAGCTGTTTTTT. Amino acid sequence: CASSTSRNTGELFF.

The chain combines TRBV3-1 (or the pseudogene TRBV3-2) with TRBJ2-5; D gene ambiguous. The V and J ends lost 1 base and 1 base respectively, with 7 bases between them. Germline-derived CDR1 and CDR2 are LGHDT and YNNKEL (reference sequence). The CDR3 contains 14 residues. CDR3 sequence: CASSQAQSQETQYF. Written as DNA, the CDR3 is TGTGCCAGCAGCCAAGCACAGTCCCAAGAGACCCAGTACTTC.

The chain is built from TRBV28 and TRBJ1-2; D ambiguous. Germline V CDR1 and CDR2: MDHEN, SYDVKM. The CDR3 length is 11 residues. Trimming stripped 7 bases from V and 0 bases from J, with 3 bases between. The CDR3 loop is CASTSNYGYTF. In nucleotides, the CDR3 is TGTGCCAGCACTTCTAACTATGGCTACACCTTC.

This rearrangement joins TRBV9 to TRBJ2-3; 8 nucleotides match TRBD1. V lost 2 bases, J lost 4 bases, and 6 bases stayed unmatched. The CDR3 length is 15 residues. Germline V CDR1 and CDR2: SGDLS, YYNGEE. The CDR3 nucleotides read TGTGCCAGCAGCGTCCGGACAGGGAGCGCAGATACGCAGTATTTT. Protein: CASSVRTGSADTQYF.

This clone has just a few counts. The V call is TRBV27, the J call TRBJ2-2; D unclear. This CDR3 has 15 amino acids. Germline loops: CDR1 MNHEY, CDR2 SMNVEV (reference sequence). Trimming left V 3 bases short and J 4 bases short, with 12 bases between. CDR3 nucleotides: TGTGCCAGCAGTTTTGGGCAGAGTAGCACCGGGGAGCTGTTTTTT. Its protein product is CASSFGQSSTGELFF.

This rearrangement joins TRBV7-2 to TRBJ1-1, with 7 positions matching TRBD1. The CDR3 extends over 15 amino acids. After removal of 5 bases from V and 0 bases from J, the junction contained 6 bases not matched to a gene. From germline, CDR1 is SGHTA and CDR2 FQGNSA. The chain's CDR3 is CASSKPGQLNTEAFF. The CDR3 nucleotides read TGTGCCAGCAGCAAACCGGGACAGTTGAACACTGAAGCTTTCTTT.

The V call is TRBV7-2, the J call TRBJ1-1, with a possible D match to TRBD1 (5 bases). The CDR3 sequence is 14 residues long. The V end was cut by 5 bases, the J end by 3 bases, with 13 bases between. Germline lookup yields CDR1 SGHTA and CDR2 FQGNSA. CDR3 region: CASSPEWGYTEAFF. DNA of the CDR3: TGTGCCAGCAGCCCAGAGTGGGGGTACACTGAAGCTTTCTTT.

CDR3 DNA sequence: TGTGCCAGCAGGCCGACAGGGGCAACCGTTTGGAGCAATCAGCCCCAGCATTTT. Translated: CASRPTGATVWSNQPQHF. V is TRBV27 and J is TRBJ1-5, with 8 bases aligning to TRBD1. From germline, CDR1 is MNHEY and CDR2 SMNVEV (reference sequence). V lost 6 bases and J lost 1; bases outside the gene matches: 14. This CDR3 has 18 residues.

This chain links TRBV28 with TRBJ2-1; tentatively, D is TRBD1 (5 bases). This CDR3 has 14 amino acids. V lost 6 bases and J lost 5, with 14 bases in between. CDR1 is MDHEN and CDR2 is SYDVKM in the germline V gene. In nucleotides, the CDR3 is TGTGCCAGCAGCTCCCACGTAGGGGACAATGAGCAGTTCTTC. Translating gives CASSSHVGDNEQFF.

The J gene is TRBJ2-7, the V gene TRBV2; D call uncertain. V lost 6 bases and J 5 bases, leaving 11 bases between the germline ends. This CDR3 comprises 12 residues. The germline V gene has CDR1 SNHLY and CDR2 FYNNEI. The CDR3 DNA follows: TGTGCCAGCAGGGGTCGGGTTCACGAGCAGTACTTC. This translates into CASRGRVHEQYF.

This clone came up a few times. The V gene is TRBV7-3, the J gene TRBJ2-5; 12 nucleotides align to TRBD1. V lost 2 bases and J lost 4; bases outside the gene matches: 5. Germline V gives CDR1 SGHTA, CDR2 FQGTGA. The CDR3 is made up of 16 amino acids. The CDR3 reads CASSLFGTGGGETQYF. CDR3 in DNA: TGTGCCAGCAGCTTATTTGGGACAGGGGGCGGAGAGACCCAGTACTTC.

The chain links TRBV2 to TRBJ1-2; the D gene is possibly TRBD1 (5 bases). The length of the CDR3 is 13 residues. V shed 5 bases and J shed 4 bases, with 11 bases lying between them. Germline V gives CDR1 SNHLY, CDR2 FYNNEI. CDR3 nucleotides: TGTGCCAGCAGTCCCGACAGACTCTATGGCTACACCTTC. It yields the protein CASSPDRLYGYTF.

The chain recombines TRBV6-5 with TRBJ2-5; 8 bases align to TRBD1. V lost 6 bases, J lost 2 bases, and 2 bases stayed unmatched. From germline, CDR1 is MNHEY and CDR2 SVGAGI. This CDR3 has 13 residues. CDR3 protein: CASRRDRQETQYF. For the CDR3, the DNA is TGTGCCAGCAGGCGGGACAGGCAAGAGACCCAGTACTTC.

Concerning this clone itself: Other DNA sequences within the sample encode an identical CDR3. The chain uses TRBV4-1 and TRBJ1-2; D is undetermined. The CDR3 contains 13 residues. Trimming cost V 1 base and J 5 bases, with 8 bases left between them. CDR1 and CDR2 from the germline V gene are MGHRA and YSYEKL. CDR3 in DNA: TGCGCCAGCAGCCAAGTAGGCGGTTATGGCTACACCTTC. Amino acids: CASSQVGGYGYTF.